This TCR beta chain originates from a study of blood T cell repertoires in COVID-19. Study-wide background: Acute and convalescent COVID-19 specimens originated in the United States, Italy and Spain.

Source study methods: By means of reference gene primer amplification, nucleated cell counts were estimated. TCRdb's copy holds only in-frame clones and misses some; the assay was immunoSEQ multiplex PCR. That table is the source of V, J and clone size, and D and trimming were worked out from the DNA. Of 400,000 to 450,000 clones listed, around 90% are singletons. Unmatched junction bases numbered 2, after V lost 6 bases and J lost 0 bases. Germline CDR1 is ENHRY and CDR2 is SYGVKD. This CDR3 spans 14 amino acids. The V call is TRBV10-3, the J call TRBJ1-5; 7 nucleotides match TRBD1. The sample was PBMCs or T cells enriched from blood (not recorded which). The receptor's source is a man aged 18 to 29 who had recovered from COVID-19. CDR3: CAIRGTDSNQPQHF. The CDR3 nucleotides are TGTGCCATCAGGGGGACAGATAGCAATCAGCCCCAGCATTTT.